Given below is one TCR beta chain in context. There is no known antigen for this receptor. No much larger clone exists at a distance of one base, and base qualities are not known. The CDR1 and CDR2 encoded by the germline V gene are SGHTA and FQGNSA. Reading from cysteine to phenylalanine, the CDR3 counts 17 amino acids. The entry retains the CDR3 DNA only, 51 bases that are in frame from base 1. This sample is drawn from a study of blood T cells in healthy people across ages (dated by TCRdb to 2013 to 2016). About the study as a whole: Template switching captured roughly one uniquely barcoded TCR beta cDNA molecule per two T cells in model experiments. To avoid experimental bias, donors of different ages were distributed randomly across sequencing lanes. For two donors (one aged 18 to 30 and one aged 80 or older), the study analyzed two additional independent replicas of 1 million unique cDNA reads from the same blood draw. Using deep sequencing normalized with unique cDNA molecular identifiers, the study measured how TCR beta repertoire diversity changes with age. The donors were split into four age groups: young (average about 16 years), middle-aged (roughly 39), aged (roughly 65) and long-lived (approximately 80).

Donors were 35 to 40 systemically healthy Caucasian individuals from Russia aged roughly 6 to 95 years. Each donor gave about 9.7 milliliters of peripheral blood, drawn into EDTA-treated Vacutainer tubes. Ficoll-Paque density-gradient centrifugation was used to isolate PBMCs, with at least 6.5 million per sample. Total RNA was extracted from PBMCs with Trizol reagent, with at least 6 micrograms obtained per sample. Naive CD45RAhigh/CD27high T cell percentages were measured by flow cytometry on a PBMC aliquot from every donor. Library construction relied on 5' RACE. TCRdb shows the sequencer as Illumina HiSeq 2500. A second PCR of about 7 to 12 cycles was performed with a sample-barcoded 5' primer and a J-beta primer mix. Each TCR beta cDNA molecule received a unique molecular identifier from a template-switch 5' adaptor carrying 12 random nucleotides. At least 2.5 million CDR3-containing paired-end reads were obtained from each sample. First-strand cDNA synthesis was performed from all RNA using the Mint cDNA synthesis kit, with priming by a TRBC-specific oligonucleotide. All cDNA was treated with uracil-DNA glycosylase and then went through a first 18-cycle PCR with the universal primers M1SS and BC2_uni_R. Per the authors' processing: Each sample was normalized by randomly selecting 1 million high-quality reads, each carrying a distinct molecular identifier. Instead of being binned into consensus sequences, reads with shared molecular identifiers were discarded. MiTCR, with a Q25 quality threshold and the strictest error-elimination algorithm, was used for CDR3 identification, clonotype clustering and error correction. A nonparametric unseen species model with Euler transformation was used to estimate lower-bound total TCR beta diversity. The public sequencing data were trimmed at Q25 with fastp and processed into clonotypes with MiXCR by TCRdb, which kept only in-frame beta chains. Rows with a matching CDR3 protein are joined into one entry that keeps the most common DNA and genes. TCRdb, not the original authors, processed these V and J calls. This sample lists over 1.5 million distinct CDR3 sequences; around 48% were detected once. Roughly 2.1% of the sample is taken by the ten largest.

The research as a whole found: Since profiling was done on bulk unsorted PBMCs, naive and antigen-experienced compartments could not be conclusively compared. As age increased, observed TCR beta diversity per million T cells dropped in a roughly linear way, and a significant reduction was already evident by age 40. Because donor CMV infection status was unknown, age-related changes in expanded clonotypes were potentially confounded. Estimates of total diversity based on one million sequenced T cells were considered lower bounds and underestimates. Compared with the aged group, the long-lived group had more naive CD4+ T cells, fewer expanded clones and increased TCR diversity, suggesting age selection. A strong correlation was found between observed TCR beta diversity and the percentage of naive T cells measured by flow cytometry.

This TCR was sampled from a woman in her thirties or forties in good health. The sequence joins TRBV7-2 to TRBJ2-4; TRBD2 is a weak D gene call, 6 bases matching. The DNA end is a closer match to TRBJ2-7, so the J assignment may be wrong. The sequenced sample consisted of blood. The CDR3 region: CASDHNLKRKKEGEQYF. The sequenced DNA is TGTGCCAGCGACCACAACCTAAAGCGGAAGAAGGAGGGCGAGCAGTACTTC.